In its sample, the clone carrying this TCR beta chain was seen a few times. Its antigen remains unidentified. The CDR3 consists of 14 residues. Germline V gives CDR1 SGHTA, CDR2 FQGTGA. Between the trimmed V and J ends, which lost 3 bases and 4 bases, there was a span of 12 bases. The sample belongs to a study of follicular helper T cells after annual influenza vaccination. Study-wide context: Some donors were sampled over the 2013-2014, 2014-2015 and 2015-2016 vaccinations. The study, taken as a whole, reports: Each annual vaccination recalled recurring oligoclonal ICOS+CD38+ cTfh clonotypes. Just about 9.5-21% of cells analyzed had recovered productive TCRB sequences.

This table comes from immunoSEQ multiplex PCR, and its TCRdb copy is limited to in-frame clones, with some not included. Of 9,000 to 13,000 clones in the sample, around 85% were seen once. Sample: CXCR5- memory CD4+ T cells sorted from blood, taken 6 weeks after influenza vaccination. The clonotype was recovered from an adult who received the influenza vaccine. This chain links TRBV7-3 with TRBJ1-1; D remains ambiguous. This chain's CDR3 is CASSLGLGGTEAFF. DNA of the CDR3: TGTGCCAGCAGCTTGGGGTTGGGTGGCACTGAAGCTTTCTTT.